Included here is one TCR beta chain sequence, with context. Its target is not known. The CDR3 has 14 amino acids. V was clipped by 3 bases and J by 2 bases, with 5 bases between them. Germline CDR1 is MGHDK and CDR2 is SYGVNS. The data are from a study of Ad26.COV2.S vaccination and SARS-CoV-2 variants. Study-wide context: In the COV1001 trial, the donor was in the Ad26.COV2.S arm. Study-wide points: Substantial breadth was reportedly displayed by spike-specific CD8+ and CD4+ T cell responses after vaccination.

Treatment of the sample: roughly 20 received Ad26.COV2.S at low or high dose, single or two shots; about five received placebo; per-sample allocation not given. Repertoires come from day 63 after the first vaccine or placebo injection. In Boston, the donor was an adult between 18-55 years of age. Assay: immunoSEQ multiplex PCR; the TCRdb copy retains only in-frame clones and omits some. This table holds 440,000 or so clones, less than 95% found once. Here the sequenced sample was peripheral blood, taken in a trial of Ad26.COV2.S vaccine versus placebo. The chain joins TRBV25-1 to TRBJ2-6; D remains ambiguous. The TCR originated in a person between 18 and 65 years old who received the Ad26.COV2.S COVID-19 vaccine or a placebo. The CDR3 DNA sequence: TGTGCCAGCAGTGACGGAACTGGGGCCAACGTCCTGACTTTC. Residues: CASSDGTGANVLTF. Supplemented by reference TRBV25-1 and TRBJ2-6, the full variable domain reads EADIYQTPRYLVIGTGKKITLECSQTMGHDKMYWYQQDPGMELHLIHYSYGVNSTEKGDLSSESTVSRIRTEHFPLTLESARPSHTSQYLCASSDGTGANVLTFGAGSRLTVL.